This TCR beta chain emerged from a study of cytomegalovirus exposure and HLA in healthy donors. The wider study: Genotyping showed 81% of over 350 donors falling in the Caucasian-associated ancestry cluster. Study-wide points: In a later analysis, the majority of CMV-associated beta chains seemingly showed HLA restriction.

The PCR ran on 60 Vbeta and 13 Jbeta primers. Data came from immunoSEQ multiplex PCR; TCRdb stores just in-frame clones and leaves some out. The data contain roughly 190,000 clones, roughly 77% of them singletons. In the case of this clone: Its cognate antigen is unknown.

The CDR3 spans 15 residues. The germline V gene encodes CDR1 SGHTA and CDR2 FQGNSA. The ends were cut back, 1 base at V and 4 bases at J, with 14 bases in the middle. The sequencing input was PBMCs. This TCR was sampled from a man between 25 and 39 years old in good health and CMV-seropositive. The chain recombines TRBV7-2 with TRBJ2-7; weak D call: TRBD1 (6 bases). The CDR3 reads CASSLGPGDPYEQYF. Written as DNA, the CDR3 is TGTGCCAGCAGCTTAGGTCCAGGGGACCCTTACGAGCAGTACTTC.